This TCR beta chain appears in the sequencing data of a study of T-cell memory formation after mild COVID-19 (dated by TCRdb to the early 2020s). Regarding the study in general: Most TCR sequence clusters were specific to one of the two donors. Longitudinal TCRalpha and TCRbeta repertoire sequencing tracked T-cell clones expanding and contracting after mild COVID-19 in two donors. Two young, previously healthy adult volunteers made up the cohort, one male and one female.

Ficoll-Paque density gradient centrifugation was used to isolate PBMCs. TCRdb records Illumina NovaSeq 6000 as the sequencer. TCRalpha and TCRbeta cDNA libraries were built by 5'RACE with constant-segment primers, adding sample barcodes and unique molecular identifiers. Trizol reagent was used to extract RNA from every sample. Library amplification was performed in two PCR steps, and a second sample barcode and Illumina TruSeq adapters were introduced in the second step. Sequencing of the libraries was done on an Illumina NovaSeq, producing 2 x 150 bp paired-end reads. On the study's bioinformatics: Reads were demultiplexed and collapsed into UMI-guided consensus sequences with migec v1.2.7. Using mixcr v2.1.11, UMI consensuses were aligned to TRA and TRB V and J templates and then assembled into clonotypes. A clonotype was counted as expanded or contracted only when both edgeR and NoisET called the clonotype significant, with the noise models trained on biological replicates. For edgeR calls, the thresholds were a false discovery rate-adjusted p below 0.01 and a log2 fold-change of 1. As an exploratory analysis of dynamics, PCA with hierarchical clustering was applied to max-normalized trajectories of the 1000 most abundant clonotypes. Separately sequenced CD4+ and CD8+ repertoires were used to assign a CD4 or CD8 phenotype to each responding clone. The public reads were reanalyzed by TCRdb: fastp trimming at Q25, MiXCR alignment, in-frame beta chains only. Each entry merges the rows of one CDR3 protein and shows their most common DNA and genes. The V and J calls were not made by the authors but by TCRdb's processing. The sample yields about half a million distinct CDR3 sequences; 15% to 20% were counted once. The ten most abundant clones make up 9% to 15% of the sample.

The investigation overall reported the following: Some responding clones were detected in pre-infection memory, which suggested that pre-existing cross-reactive memory T cells had joined the SARS-CoV-2 response. Contracting CD4+ clones were found mainly in CM and EM memory subsets, while CD8+ clones were enriched in EMRA. Only two mild cases were covered by the study, and larger cohorts that include severe cases with pre-infection samples were considered necessary. Balanced CD4/CD8 phenotypes were observed for clones contracting from day 15 to 85, whereas a bias towards CD4+ was observed for a second wave of clones expanding from day 15 to 37. SARS-CoV-2 specificity of the second-wave clones peaking on day 37 was not confirmed.

Comments on this clonotype: Its recognized antigen is unknown. No quality values exist for individual bases; no much larger clone is one base distant.

The germline ends are 18 bases apart after V is trimmed by 9 bases and J by 8 bases. CDR1 KGHDR and CDR2 SFDVKD were looked up in the germline V gene. The CDR3, from cysteine to phenylalanine, totals 13 residues. The CDR3 DNA has 39 bases and is translated from base 1. The chain joins TRBV24-1 to TRBJ1-2; the D segment could be TRBD1, given 5 matching bases. The source of this sequence is an adult woman who had mild COVID-19 (a few samples of this study predate the infection). The sample titles of this study are shuffled in the database, so cell type and time point are left out; the donor was told from shared clones. Material: PBMCs or a T cell subset sorted from them (not recorded which). The nucleotide sequence is TGTGCCACCTCGGGGACGGCCGTAGAAGGCTACACCTTC. Its amino acids are CATSGTAVEGYTF.